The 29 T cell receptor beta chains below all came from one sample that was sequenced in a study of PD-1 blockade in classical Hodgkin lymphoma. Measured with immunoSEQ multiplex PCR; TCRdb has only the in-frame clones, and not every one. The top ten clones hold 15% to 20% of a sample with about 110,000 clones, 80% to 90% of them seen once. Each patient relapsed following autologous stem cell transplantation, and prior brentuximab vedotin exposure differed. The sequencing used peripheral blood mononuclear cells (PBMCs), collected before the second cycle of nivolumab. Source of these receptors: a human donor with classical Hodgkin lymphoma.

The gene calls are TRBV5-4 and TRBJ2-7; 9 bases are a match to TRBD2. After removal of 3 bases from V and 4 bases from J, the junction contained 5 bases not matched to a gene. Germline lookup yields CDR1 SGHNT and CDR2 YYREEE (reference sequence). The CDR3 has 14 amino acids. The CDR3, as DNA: TGTGCCAGCAGCTCGAGGACTAGCGTGTACGAGCAGTACTTC. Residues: CASSSRTSVYEQYF.

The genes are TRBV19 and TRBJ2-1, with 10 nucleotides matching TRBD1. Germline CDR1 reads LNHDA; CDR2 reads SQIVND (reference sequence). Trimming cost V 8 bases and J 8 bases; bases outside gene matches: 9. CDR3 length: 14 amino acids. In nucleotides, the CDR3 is TGTGCCAGTTCACCGGGACAGGGGTGGGATGAGCAGTTCTTC. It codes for CASSPGQGWDEQFF.

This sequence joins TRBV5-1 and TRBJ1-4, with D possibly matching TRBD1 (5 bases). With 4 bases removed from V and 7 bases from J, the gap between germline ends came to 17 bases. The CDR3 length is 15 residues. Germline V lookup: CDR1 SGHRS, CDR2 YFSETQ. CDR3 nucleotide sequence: TGCGCCAGCAGCCCTACGGGGCCACAAGGTGAAAAACTGTTTTTT. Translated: CASSPTGPQGEKLFF.

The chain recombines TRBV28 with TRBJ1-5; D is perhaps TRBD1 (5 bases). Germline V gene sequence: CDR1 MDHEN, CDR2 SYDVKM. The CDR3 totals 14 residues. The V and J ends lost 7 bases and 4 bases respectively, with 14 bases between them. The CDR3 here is CASTPGTTNQPQHF. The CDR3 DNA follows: TGTGCCAGCACACCTGGGACCACTAATCAGCCCCAGCATTTT.

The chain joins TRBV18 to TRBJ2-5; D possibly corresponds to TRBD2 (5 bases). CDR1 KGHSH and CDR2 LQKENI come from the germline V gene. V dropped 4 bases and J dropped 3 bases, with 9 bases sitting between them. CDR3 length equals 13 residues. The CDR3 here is CASSRAGKETQYF. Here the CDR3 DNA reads TGTGCCAGCTCACGAGCCGGGAAAGAGACCCAGTACTTC.

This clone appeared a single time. CDR3: CASSQDPTSRYYNEQFF. CDR3 bases: TGTGCCAGCAGCCAAGACCCGACTAGCAGATACTACAATGAGCAGTTCTTC. V is TRBV4-2 and J is TRBJ2-1, with 7 bases that match TRBD2. V shed 0 bases, J shed 3 bases, and the junction held 8 bases outside the gene matches. CDR1 and CDR2 from the germline V gene are LGHNA and YNFKEQ. This CDR3 has 17 amino acids.

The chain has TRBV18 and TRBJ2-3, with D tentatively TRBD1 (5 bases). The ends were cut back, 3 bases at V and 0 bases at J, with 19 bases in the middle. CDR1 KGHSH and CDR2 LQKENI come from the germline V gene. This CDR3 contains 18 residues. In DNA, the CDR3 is TGTGCCAGCTCACCTCAGGGCCCGCTTAGTATTAGCACAGATACGCAGTATTTT. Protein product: CASSPQGPLSISTDTQYF.

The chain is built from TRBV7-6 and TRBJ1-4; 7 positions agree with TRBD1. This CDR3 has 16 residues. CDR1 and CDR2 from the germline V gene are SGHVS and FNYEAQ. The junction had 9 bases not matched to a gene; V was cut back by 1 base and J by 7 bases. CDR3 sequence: CASSLDNRGLGEKLFF. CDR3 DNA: TGTGCCAGCAGCTTAGATAACAGGGGTTTGGGTGAAAAACTGTTTTTT.

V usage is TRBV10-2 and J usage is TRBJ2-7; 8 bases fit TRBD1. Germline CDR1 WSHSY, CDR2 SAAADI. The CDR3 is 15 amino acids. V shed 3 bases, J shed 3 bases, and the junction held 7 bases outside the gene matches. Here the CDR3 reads CASSDFGTGNYEQYF. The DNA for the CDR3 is TGCGCCAGCAGTGATTTTGGGACAGGAAACTACGAGCAGTACTTC.

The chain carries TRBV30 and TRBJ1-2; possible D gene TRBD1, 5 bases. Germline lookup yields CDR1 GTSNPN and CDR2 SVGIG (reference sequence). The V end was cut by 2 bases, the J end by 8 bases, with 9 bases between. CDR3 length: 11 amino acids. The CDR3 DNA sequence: TGTGCCTGGAGTCCCGGGGGAGGCTACACCTTC. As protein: CAWSPGGGYTF.

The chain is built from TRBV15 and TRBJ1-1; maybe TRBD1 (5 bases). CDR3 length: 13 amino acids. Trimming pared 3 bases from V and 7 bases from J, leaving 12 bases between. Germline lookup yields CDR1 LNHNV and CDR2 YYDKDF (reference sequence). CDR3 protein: CATSRGLDSEAFF. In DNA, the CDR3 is TGTGCCACCAGCAGGGGACTAGACAGTGAAGCTTTCTTT.

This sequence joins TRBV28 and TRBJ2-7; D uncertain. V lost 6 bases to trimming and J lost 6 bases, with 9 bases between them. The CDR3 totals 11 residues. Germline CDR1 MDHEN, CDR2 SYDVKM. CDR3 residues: CASRARREQYF. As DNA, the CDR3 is TGTGCCAGCAGGGCACGACGCGAGCAGTACTTC.

The DNA of the CDR3 is TGTGCCAGCAGTTTATCTGGGGGCGAGCAGTACTTC. Amino acid sequence: CASSLSGGEQYF. The chain joins TRBV27 to TRBJ2-7; D is perhaps TRBD1 or TRBD2 (5 bases each). This CDR3 region has 12 residues. Trimming cost V 0 bases and J 6 bases, with 6 bases left between them. Germline V gene lookup returns CDR1 MNHEY and CDR2 SMNVEV (reference sequence).

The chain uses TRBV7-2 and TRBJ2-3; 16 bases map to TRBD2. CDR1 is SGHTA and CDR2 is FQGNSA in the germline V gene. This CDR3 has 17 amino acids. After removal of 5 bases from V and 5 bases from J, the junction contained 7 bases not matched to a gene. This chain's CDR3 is CASSLVGLAGGVDTQYF. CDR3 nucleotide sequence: TGTGCCAGCAGCCTGGTGGGACTAGCGGGAGGGGTAGATACGCAGTATTTT.

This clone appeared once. The CDR3 region is CASSVVGASYEQYF. The CDR3 DNA reads as TGCGCCAGCAGTGTTGTAGGGGCCTCCTACGAGCAGTACTTC. The chain has TRBV10-2 and TRBJ2-7, with D perhaps matching TRBD1 (5 bases). CDR3 length equals 14 residues. The V gene lost 4 bases and the J gene lost 0 bases, with 10 bases spanning the gap. From germline, CDR1 is WSHSY and CDR2 SAAADI.

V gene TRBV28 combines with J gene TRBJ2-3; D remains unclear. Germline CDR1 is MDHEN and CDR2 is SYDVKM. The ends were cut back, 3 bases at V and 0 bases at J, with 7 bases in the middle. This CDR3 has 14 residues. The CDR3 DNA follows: TGTGCCAGCAGTTTCCTAACGAGCACAGATACGCAGTATTTT. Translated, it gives CASSFLTSTDTQYF.

CDR3 in amino acids: CASSDRRRTGYTF. In DNA form, the CDR3 reads TGTGCCAGCAGTGATAGGAGGCGTACTGGCTACACCTTC. This chain connects TRBV2 to TRBJ1-2; D ambiguous. The CDR3 is 13 residues long. Germline V gene lookup returns CDR1 SNHLY and CDR2 FYNNEI. V lost 3 bases, J lost 7 bases, and 12 bases lay in between.

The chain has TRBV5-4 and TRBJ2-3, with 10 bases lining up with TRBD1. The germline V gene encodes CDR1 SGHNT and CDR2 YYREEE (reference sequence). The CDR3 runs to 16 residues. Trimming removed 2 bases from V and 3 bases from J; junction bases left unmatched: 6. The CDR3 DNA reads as TGTGCCAGCAGCTTCCGGACAGGGGGATTAACAGATACGCAGTATTTT. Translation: CASSFRTGGLTDTQYF. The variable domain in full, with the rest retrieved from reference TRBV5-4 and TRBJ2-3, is ETGVTQSPTHLIKTRGQQVTLRCSSQSGHNTVSWYQQALGQGPQFIFQYYREEENGRGNFPPRFSGLQFPNYSSELNVNALELDDSALYLCASSFRTGGLTDTQYFGPGTRLTVL.

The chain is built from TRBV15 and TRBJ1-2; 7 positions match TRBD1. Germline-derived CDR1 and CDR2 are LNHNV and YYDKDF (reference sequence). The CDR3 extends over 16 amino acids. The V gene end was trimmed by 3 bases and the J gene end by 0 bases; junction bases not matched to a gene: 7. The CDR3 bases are TGTGCCACCAGCAGGGGTAGGGACAGACCTAACTATGGCTACACCTTC. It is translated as CATSRGRDRPNYGYTF.

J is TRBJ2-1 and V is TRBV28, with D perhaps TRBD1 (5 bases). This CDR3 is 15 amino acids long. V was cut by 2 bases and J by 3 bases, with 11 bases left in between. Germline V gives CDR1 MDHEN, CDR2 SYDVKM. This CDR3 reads CASSLVRRVYNEQFF. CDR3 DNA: TGTGCCAGCAGTTTAGTTCGCAGGGTCTACAATGAGCAGTTCTTC.

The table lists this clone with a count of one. CDR3 nucleotides: TGTGCCAGCAGCTTAGGGCTAGCAGGTGGAAGAACTGAAGCTTTCTTT. Its translation is CASSLGLAGGRTEAFF. J is TRBJ1-1 and V is TRBV7-9; the D is unclear. Trimming cost V 1 base and J 5 bases, with 17 bases left between them. Germline V gene data show CDR1 as SEHNR and CDR2 as FQNEAQ (reference sequence). The CDR3 covers 16 residues.

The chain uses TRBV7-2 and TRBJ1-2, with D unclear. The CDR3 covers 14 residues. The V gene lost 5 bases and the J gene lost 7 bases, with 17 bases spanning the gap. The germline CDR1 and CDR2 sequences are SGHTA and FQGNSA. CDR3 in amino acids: CASSAHGPRGGYTF. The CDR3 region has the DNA TGTGCCAGCAGCGCCCATGGACCCCGCGGTGGCTACACCTTC. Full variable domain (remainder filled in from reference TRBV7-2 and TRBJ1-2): GAGVSQSPSNKVTEKGKDVELRCDPISGHTALYWYRQSLGQGLEFLIYFQGNSAPDKSGLPSDRFSAERTGGSVSTLTIQRTQQEDSAVYLCASSAHGPRGGYTFGSGTRLTVV.

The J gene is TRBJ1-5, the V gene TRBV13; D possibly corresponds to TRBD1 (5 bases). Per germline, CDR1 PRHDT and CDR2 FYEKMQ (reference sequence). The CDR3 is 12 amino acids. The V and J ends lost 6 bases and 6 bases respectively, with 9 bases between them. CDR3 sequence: CASSRGGQPQHF. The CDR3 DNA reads TGTGCCAGCAGTCGGGGGGGTCAGCCCCAGCATTTT.

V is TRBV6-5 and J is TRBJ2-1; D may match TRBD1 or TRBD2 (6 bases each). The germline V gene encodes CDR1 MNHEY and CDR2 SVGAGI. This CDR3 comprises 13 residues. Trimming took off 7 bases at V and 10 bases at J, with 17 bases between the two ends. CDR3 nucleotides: TGTGCCAGCAACTTAAGAGGGGGACTCGAGCAGTTCTTC. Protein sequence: CASNLRGGLEQFF.

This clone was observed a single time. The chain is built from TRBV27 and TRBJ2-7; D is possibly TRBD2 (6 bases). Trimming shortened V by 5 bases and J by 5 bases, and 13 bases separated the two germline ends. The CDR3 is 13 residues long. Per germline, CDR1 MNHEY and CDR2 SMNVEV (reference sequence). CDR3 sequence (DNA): TGTGCCAGCAGTCGCATCGGGAGAAACGAGCAGTACTTC. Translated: CASSRIGRNEQYF.

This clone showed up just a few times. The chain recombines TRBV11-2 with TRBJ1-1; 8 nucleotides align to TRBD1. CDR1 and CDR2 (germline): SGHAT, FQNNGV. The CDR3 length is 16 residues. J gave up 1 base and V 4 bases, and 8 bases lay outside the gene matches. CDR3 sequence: CASSSWGTGGNTEAFF. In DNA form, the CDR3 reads TGTGCCAGCAGCTCCTGGGGGACAGGCGGGAACACTGAAGCTTTCTTT.

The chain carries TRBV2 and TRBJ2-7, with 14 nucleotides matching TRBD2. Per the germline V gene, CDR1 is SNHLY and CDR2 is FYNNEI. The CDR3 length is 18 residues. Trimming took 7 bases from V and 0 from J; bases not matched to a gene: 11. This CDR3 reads CASKTGTSGRSSSYEQYF. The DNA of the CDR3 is TGTGCCAGCAAGACCGGGACTAGCGGGAGATCAAGCTCCTACGAGCAGTACTTC.

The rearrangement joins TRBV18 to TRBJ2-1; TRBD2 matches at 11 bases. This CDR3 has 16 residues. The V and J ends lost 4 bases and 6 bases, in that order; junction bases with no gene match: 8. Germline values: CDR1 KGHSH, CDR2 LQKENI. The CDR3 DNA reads TGTGCCAGCTCACGGTTACTAGCGGGAGCCGGCAATGAGCAGTTCTTC. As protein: CASSRLLAGAGNEQFF.

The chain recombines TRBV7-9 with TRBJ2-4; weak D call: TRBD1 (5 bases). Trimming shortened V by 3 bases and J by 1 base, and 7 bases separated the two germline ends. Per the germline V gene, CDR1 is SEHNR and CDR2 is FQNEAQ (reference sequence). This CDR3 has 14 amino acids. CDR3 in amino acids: CASSLTDAKNIQYF. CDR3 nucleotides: TGTGCCAGCAGCTTGACAGATGCCAAAAACATTCAGTACTTC.